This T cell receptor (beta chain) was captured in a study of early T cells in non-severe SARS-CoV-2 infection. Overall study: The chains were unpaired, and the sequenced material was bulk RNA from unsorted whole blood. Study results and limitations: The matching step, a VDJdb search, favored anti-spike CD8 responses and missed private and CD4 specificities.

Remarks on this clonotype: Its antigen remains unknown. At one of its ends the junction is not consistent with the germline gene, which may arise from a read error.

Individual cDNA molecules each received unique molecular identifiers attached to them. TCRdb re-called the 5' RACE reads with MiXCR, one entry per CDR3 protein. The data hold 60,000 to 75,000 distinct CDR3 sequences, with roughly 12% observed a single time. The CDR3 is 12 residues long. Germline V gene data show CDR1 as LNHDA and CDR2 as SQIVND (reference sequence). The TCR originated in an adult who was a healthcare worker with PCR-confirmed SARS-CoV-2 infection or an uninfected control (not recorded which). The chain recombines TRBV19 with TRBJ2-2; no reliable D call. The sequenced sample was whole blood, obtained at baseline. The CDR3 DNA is TGTGTCAGTAGTGTCAGCCCCGGGGAGCTGTTTTTT. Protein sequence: CVSSVSPGELFF.